This T cell receptor (beta chain) is from a study of blood T cell repertoires in COVID-19. Background on the study: PBMCs, B-cell-depleted T cells, or T cells provided the cDNA or gDNA that made up the material.

This table comes from immunoSEQ multiplex PCR, and its TCRdb copy is limited to in-frame clones, with some not included. The sample lists about 150,000 clones, 70% to 90% occurring once. The CDR3 runs 13 residues. V gave up 4 bases and J gave up 1 base, with 8 bases separating them. Germline V lookup: CDR1 LNHDA, CDR2 SQIVND (reference sequence). The sequenced sample was peripheral blood. The genes are TRBV19 and TRBJ2-7, with D maybe TRBD1 (6 bases). The clonotype was recovered from a woman between 65 and 79 years old with acute or convalescent COVID-19. Here the CDR3 reads CASSKGVSYEQYV. The CDR3 DNA reads as TGTGCCAGTAGTAAGGGGGTATCCTACGAGCAGTACGTC.